The rows below give T cell receptor beta chains drawn from one sample of a study of identical twins. TCRdb used MiXCR to reprocess the 5' RACE reads, holding one entry per CDR3 protein. The sample shows around 290,000 distinct CDR3 sequences, roughly 9.8% of them seen only once. These sequences were also reported in another study, on yellow fever vaccine responses in identical twins.

Input material: CD8+ T cells sorted from blood. All receptors derive from a young woman in good health. Both conserved end residues are part of each CDR3. D genes are given only for firm matches. Clone size is shown for a subset of rows, as once, few, many or a class of expanded clone.

abundance: NA
j_gene: TRBJ1-2
v_gene: TRBV7-7
len: 17
d_gene: TRBD1
CDR3aa: CASSLVSVRDRTIGYTF
CDR3nt: TGTGCTAGCAGCCTCGTATCAGTAAGGGACAGGACCATTGGCTACACCTTC

abundance: few
j_gene: TRBJ2-3
v_gene: TRBV2
len: 14
d_gene: NA
CDR3aa: CASRDAVSTDTQYF
CDR3nt: TGTGCCAGCAGGGACGCGGTTAGCACAGATACGCAGTATTTT

abundance: many
j_gene: TRBJ2-7
v_gene: TRBV7-9
len: 14
d_gene: NA
CDR3aa: CASSLVTAPYEQYF
CDR3nt: TGTGCCAGCAGCTTAGTTACAGCCCCCTACGAGCAGTACTTC

abundance: NA
j_gene: TRBJ2-5
v_gene: TRBV2
len: 15
d_gene: NA
CDR3aa: CASMATAAGLETQYF
CDR3nt: TGTGCCAGCATGGCGACGGCGGCAGGGCTAGAGACCCAGTACTTC

abundance: few
j_gene: TRBJ2-7
v_gene: TRBV5-1
len: 15
d_gene: NA
CDR3aa: CASSLARDGSYEQYF
CDR3nt: TGCGCCAGCAGCTTGGCCCGGGACGGCTCCTACGAGCAGTACTTC

abundance: many
j_gene: TRBJ2-7
v_gene: TRBV29-1
len: 14
d_gene: TRBD2
CDR3aa: CSAIAGLSSYEQYF
CDR3nt: TGCAGCGCCATAGCGGGCCTTAGCTCCTACGAGCAGTACTTC

abundance: NA
j_gene: TRBJ1-5
v_gene: TRBV28
len: 14
d_gene: NA
CDR3aa: CASSRRASNQPQHF
CDR3nt: TGTGCCAGCAGCCGTCGGGCTAGCAATCAGCCCCAGCATTTT

abundance: NA
j_gene: TRBJ2-1
v_gene: TRBV6-2/TRBV6-3
len: 16
d_gene: NA
CDR3aa: CASSSLRLTSYNEQFF
CDR3nt: TGTGCCAGCAGTTCCCTTCGACTAACATCTTACAATGAGCAGTTCTTC

abundance: few
j_gene: TRBJ2-3
v_gene: TRBV28
len: 13
d_gene: NA
CDR3aa: CASSYPGADTQYF
CDR3nt: TGTGCCAGCAGTTACCCCGGGGCAGATACGCAGTATTTT

abundance: many
j_gene: TRBJ2-1
v_gene: TRBV20-1
len: 13
d_gene: TRBD2
CDR3aa: CSEKGTSFLEQFF
CDR3nt: TGCAGCGAGAAGGGGACTAGCTTTCTCGAGCAGTTCTTC

abundance: NA
j_gene: TRBJ2-1
v_gene: TRBV7-8
len: 16
d_gene: TRBD1
CDR3aa: CASREKGQGMFNEQFF
CDR3nt: TGTGCCAGCAGGGAAAAAGGACAGGGGATGTTCAATGAGCAGTTCTTC

abundance: many
j_gene: TRBJ1-1
v_gene: TRBV27
len: 15
d_gene: TRBD1
CDR3aa: CASSFRTGLESEAFF
CDR3nt: TGTGCCAGCAGTTTCCGGACAGGGTTGGAATCTGAAGCTTTCTTT

abundance: few
j_gene: TRBJ2-1
v_gene: TRBV6-2/TRBV6-3
len: 16
d_gene: TRBD2
CDR3aa: CASSLLLGSGMAEQFF
CDR3nt: TGTGCCAGCAGCCTCCTTCTGGGTAGCGGGATGGCTGAGCAGTTCTTC